This TCR beta chain derives from a study of cytomegalovirus exposure and HLA in healthy donors. Study-level results: It emerged from a later analysis that several of the most significant clusters appeared to be linked to common viral pathogens. An analysis done earlier found most TCR beta V segments productive about 87% or about 30% of the time.

Note on this clone: Antigen unknown.

Trimming cost V 4 bases and J 8 bases, with 18 bases left between them. The CDR3 loop spans 16 amino acids. Germline lookup yields CDR1 SEHNR and CDR2 FQNEAQ (reference sequence). Both 60 Vbeta primers and 13 Jbeta primers went into the PCR. TCRdb's copy holds only in-frame clones and misses some; the assay was immunoSEQ multiplex PCR. Of about 170,000 clones listed, roughly 84% were seen once; the top ten hold around 1.5%. The TCR was taken from a male donor in good health and CMV-seronegative. The sequencing input was PBMCs. The chain uses TRBV7-9 and TRBJ1-6; D is possibly TRBD1 (6 bases). CDR3 in DNA: TGTGCCAGCAGCTCGCCGGGACACCGGCTTGATTCACCCCTCCACTTT. Protein sequence: CASSSPGHRLDSPLHF.